This record covers a single T cell receptor (beta chain). This specimen comes from a study of cytomegalovirus exposure and HLA in healthy donors. Nominally healthy donors were sampled, though unrecorded immune exposures were likely. This PCR relied on a set of 60 Vbeta primers and 13 Jbeta primers. Clones were read by immunoSEQ multiplex PCR, and TCRdb kept only the in-frame ones, dropping some. This table holds more than 100,000 clones, just under 80% found once. The CDR3 runs to 15 residues. Between the trimmed V and J ends, which lost 3 bases and 3 bases, there was a span of 14 bases. Germline V lookup: CDR1 KGHSH, CDR2 LQKENI.

This TCR came from a male donor in good health and CMV-seronegative. The sequenced sample consisted of PBMCs. V usage is TRBV18 and J usage is TRBJ1-1; D unresolved. CDR3 residues: CASSPPGSLDTEAFF. For the CDR3, the DNA is TGTGCCAGCTCACCTCCGGGGTCCTTAGACACTGAAGCTTTCTTT. Together with reference TRBV18 and TRBJ1-1, the CDR3 gives the full variable domain: NAGVMQNPRHLVRRRGQEARLRCSPMKGHSHVYWYRQLPEEGLKFMVYLQKENIIDESGMPKERFSAEFPKEGPSILRIQQVVRGDSAAYFCASSPPGSLDTEAFFGQGTRLTVV.